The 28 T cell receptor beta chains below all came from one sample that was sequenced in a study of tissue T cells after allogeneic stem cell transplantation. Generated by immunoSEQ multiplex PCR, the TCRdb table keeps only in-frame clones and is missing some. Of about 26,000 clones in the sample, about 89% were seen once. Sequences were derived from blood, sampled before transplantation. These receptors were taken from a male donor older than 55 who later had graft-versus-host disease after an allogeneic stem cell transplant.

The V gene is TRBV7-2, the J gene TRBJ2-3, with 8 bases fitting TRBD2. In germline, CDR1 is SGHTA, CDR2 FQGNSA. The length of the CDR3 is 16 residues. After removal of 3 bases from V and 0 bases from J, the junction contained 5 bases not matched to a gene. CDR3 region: CASSLRAGGSTDTQYF. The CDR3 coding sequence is TGTGCCAGCAGCTTGAGGGCGGGGGGAAGCACAGATACGCAGTATTTT.

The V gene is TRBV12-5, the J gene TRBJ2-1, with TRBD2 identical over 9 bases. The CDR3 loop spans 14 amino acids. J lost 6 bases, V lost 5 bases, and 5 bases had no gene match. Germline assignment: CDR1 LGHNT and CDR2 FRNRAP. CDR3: CASGRSGLANEQFF. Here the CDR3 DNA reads TGTGCTAGTGGTCGTTCGGGACTAGCCAATGAGCAGTTCTTC.

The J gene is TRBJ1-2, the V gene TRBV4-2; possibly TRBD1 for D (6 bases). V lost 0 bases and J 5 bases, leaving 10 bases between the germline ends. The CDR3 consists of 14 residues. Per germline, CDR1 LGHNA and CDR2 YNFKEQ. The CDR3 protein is CASSQEDRLYGYTF. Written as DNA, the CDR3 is TGTGCCAGCAGCCAAGAAGACAGGCTTTATGGCTACACCTTC.

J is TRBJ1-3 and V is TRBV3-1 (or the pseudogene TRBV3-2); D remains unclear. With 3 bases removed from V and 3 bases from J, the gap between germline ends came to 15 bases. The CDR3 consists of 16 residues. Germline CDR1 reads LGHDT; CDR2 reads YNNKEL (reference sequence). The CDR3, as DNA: TGTGCCAGCAGCCAGTCGGGGTCGATTGATGGAAACACCATATATTTT. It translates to CASSQSGSIDGNTIYF.

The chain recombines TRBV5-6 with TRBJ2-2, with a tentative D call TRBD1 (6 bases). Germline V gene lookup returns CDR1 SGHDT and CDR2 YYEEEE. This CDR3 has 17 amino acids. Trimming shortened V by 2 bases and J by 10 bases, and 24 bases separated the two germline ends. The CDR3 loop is CASSLLRTANSVPELFF. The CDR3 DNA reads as TGTGCCAGCAGCTTACTTCGGACAGCCAATTCGGTCCCGGAGCTGTTTTTT.

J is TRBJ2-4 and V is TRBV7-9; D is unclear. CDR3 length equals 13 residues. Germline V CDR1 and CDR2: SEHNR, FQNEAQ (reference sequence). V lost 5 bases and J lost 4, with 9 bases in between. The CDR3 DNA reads TGTGCCAGCAGCATGGACGTGAAAAACATTCAGTACTTC. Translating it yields CASSMDVKNIQYF.

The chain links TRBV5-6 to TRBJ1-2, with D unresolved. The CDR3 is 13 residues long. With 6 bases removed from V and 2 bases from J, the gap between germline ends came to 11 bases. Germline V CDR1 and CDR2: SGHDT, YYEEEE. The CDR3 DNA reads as TGTGCCAGCAATTCGCAGGCGAACTATGGCTACACCTTC. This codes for CASNSQANYGYTF.

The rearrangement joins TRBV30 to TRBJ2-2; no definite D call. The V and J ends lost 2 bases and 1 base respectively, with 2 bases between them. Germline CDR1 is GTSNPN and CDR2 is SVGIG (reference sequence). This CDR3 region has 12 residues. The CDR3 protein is CAWSQNTGELFF. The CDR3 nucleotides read TGTGCCTGGAGTCAGAACACCGGGGAGCTGTTTTTT.

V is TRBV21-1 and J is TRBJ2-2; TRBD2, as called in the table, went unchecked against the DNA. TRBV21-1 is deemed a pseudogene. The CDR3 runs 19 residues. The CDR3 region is CASSKALRECYRGTGELFF. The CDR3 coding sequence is TGTGCCAGCAGCAAAGCTCTGCGGGAGTGTTACCGAGGCACCGGGGAGCTGTTTTTT.

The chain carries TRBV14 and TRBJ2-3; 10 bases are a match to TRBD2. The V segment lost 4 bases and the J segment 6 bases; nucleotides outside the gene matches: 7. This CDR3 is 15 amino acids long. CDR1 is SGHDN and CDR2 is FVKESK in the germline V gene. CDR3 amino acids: CASSPRLAGHDTQYF. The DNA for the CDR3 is TGTGCCAGCAGCCCCCGACTAGCGGGCCACGATACGCAGTATTTT.

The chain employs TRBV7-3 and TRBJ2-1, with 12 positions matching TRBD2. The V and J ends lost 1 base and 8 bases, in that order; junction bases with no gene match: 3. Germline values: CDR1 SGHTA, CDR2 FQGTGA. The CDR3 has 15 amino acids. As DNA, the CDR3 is TGTGCCAGCAGCTTAAGGACTAGCGGGAATCATGAGCAGTTCTTC. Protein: CASSLRTSGNHEQFF.

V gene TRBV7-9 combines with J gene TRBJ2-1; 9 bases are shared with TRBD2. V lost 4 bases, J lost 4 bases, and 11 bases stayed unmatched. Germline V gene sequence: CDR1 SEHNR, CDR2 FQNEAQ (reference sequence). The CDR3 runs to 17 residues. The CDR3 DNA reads TGTGCCAGCAGCTCCCTAGCGGGAACCCCGGGGTACAATGAGCAGTTCTTC. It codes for CASSSLAGTPGYNEQFF.

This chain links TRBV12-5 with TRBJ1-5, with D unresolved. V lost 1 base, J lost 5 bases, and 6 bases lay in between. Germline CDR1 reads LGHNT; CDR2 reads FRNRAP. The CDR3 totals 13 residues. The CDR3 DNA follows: TGTGCTAGTGGTTTGGGGAACTATCAGCCCCAGCATTTT. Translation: CASGLGNYQPQHF.

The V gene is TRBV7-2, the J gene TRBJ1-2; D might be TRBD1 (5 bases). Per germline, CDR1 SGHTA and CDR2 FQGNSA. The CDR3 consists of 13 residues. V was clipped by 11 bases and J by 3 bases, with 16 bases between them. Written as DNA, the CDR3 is TGTGCCGCGCTCGGGGGTTTTCACTATGGCTACACCTTC. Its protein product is CAALGGFHYGYTF. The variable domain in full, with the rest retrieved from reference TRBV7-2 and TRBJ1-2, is GAGVSQSPSNKVTEKGKDVELRCDPISGHTALYWYRQSLGQGLEFLIYFQGNSAPDKSGLPSDRFSAERTGGSVSTLTIQRTQQEDSAVYLCAALGGFHYGYTFGSGTRLTVV.

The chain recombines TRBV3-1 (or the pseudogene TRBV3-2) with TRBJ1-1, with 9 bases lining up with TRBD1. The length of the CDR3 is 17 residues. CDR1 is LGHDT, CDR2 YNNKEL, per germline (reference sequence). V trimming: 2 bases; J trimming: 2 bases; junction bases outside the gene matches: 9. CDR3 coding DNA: TGTGCCAGCAGCCAACTCAACAGGGGGCGGTCAAACACTGAAGCTTTCTTT. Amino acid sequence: CASSQLNRGRSNTEAFF.

Here the CDR3 DNA reads TGTGCCAGCAGCCTCTACGCAGGGAACTATGGCTACACCTTC. Its translation is CASSLYAGNYGYTF. J is TRBJ1-2 and V is TRBV6-2 or TRBV6-3; possible D gene TRBD1, 5 bases. This CDR3 is 14 amino acids long. Trimming removed 6 bases at V and 2 bases at J, with 13 bases between. Germline V CDR1 and CDR2: MNHEY, SVGEGT.

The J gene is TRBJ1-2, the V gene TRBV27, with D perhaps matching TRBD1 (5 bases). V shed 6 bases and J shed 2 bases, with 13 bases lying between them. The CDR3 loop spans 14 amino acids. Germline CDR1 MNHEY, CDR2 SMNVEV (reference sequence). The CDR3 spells CASRRTGYNYGYTF. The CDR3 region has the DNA TGTGCCAGCAGAAGAACAGGTTACAACTATGGCTACACCTTC.

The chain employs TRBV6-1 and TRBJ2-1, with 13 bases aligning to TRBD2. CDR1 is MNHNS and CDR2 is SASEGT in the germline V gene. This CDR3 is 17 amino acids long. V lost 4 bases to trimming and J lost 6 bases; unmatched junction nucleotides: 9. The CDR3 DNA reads TGTGCCAGCAGTGCAACCCTCACTAGCGGGGGGGGCAATGAGCAGTTCTTC. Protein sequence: CASSATLTSGGGNEQFF.

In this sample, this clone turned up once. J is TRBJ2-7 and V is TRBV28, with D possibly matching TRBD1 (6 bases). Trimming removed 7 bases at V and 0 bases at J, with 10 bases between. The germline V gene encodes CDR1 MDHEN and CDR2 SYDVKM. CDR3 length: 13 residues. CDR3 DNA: TGTGCCAGCATCGCGACAGGCTCCTACGAGCAGTACTTC. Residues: CASIATGSYEQYF. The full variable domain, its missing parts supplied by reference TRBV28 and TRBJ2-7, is DVKVTQSSRYLVKRTGEKVFLECVQDMDHENMFWYRQDPGLGLRLIYFSYDVKMKEKGDIPEGYSVSREKKERFSLILESASTNQTSMYLCASIATGSYEQYFGPGTRLTVT.

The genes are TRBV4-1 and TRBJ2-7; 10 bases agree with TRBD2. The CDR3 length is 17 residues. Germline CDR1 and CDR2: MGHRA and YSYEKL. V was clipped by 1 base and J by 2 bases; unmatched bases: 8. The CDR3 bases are TGCGCCAGCAGCCAAGGGCTAGCGGGGGCACTTACCTACGAGCAGTACTTC. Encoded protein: CASSQGLAGALTYEQYF.

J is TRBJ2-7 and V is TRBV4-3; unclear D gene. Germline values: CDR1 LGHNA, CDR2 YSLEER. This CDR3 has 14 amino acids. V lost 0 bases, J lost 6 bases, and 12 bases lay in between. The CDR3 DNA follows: TGCGCCAGCAGCCAAGAGGATAGAAGGGCCGAGCAGTACTTC. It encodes CASSQEDRRAEQYF.

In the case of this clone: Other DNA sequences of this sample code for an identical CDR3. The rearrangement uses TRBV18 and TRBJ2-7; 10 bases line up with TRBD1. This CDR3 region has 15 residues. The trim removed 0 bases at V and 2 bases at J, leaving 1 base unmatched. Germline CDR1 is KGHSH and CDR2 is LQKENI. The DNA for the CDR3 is TGTGCCAGCTCACCACCTGGGACAGGGGCCTACGAGCAGTACTTC. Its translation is CASSPPGTGAYEQYF.

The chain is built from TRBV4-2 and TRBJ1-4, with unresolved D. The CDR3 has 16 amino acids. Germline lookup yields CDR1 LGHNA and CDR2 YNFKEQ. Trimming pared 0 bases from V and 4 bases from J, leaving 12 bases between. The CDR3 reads CASSQDRVQNNEKLFF. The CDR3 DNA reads TGTGCCAGCAGCCAAGATCGGGTACAGAATAATGAAAAACTGTTTTTT.

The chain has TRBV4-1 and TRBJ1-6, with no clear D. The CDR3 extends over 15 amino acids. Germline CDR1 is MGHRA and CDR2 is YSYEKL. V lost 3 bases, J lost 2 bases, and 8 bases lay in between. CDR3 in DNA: TGCGCCAGCAGCCAGGGGAGTACCTATAATTCACCCCTCCACTTT. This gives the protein CASSQGSTYNSPLHF.

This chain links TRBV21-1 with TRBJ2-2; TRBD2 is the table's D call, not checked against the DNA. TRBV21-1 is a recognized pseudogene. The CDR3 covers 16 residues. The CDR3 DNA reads TGTGCCAGCAGCTACTCGGGAGTCCTGAACACCGGGGAGCTGTTTTTT. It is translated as CASSYSGVLNTGELFF.

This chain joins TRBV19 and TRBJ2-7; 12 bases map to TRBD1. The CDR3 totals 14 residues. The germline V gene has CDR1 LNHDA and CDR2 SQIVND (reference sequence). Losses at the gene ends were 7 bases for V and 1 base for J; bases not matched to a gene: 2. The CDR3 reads CASKGQGASYEQYF. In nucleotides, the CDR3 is TGTGCCAGTAAGGGACAGGGGGCGTCCTACGAGCAGTACTTC.

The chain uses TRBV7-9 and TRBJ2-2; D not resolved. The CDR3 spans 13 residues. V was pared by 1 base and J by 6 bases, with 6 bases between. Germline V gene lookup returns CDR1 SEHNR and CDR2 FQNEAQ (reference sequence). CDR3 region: CASSLEGPGELFF. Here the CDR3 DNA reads TGTGCCAGCAGCTTAGAGGGTCCCGGGGAGCTGTTTTTT.

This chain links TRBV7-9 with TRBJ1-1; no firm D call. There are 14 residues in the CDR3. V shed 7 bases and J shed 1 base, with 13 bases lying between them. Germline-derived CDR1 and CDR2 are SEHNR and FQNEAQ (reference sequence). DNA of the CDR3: TGTGCCAGCATTGCAGGAGGGAAGAACACTGAAGCTTTCTTT. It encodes CASIAGGKNTEAFF.